The 13 T cell receptor beta chains below come from one sample, sequenced in a study of cytomegalovirus exposure and HLA in healthy donors. This PCR relied on a set of 60 Vbeta primers and 13 Jbeta primers. TCRdb keeps only in-frame clones here, not all; method: immunoSEQ multiplex PCR. The table has over 95,000 clones, less than 80% seen once. The specimen was PBMCs. All receptors come from a woman aged 40-49 years in good health and CMV-seropositive.

The table lists this clone with a few counts. The rearrangement links TRBV7-3 to TRBJ2-6; 8 bases are shared with TRBD1. The CDR3 covers 17 residues. After removal of 8 bases from V and 1 base from J, the junction contained 10 bases not matched to a gene. Germline V gene lookup returns CDR1 SGHTA and CDR2 FQGTGA. The CDR3 nucleotides are TGTGCCAGCTCCCCGGGACAGGTCCATTCTGGGGCCAACGTCCTGACTTTC. Translation: CASSPGQVHSGANVLTF. Variable domain in full (rest from reference TRBV7-3 and TRBJ2-6): GAGVSQTPSNKVTEKGKYVELRCDPISGHTALYWYRQSLGQGPEFLIYFQGTGAADDSGLPNDRFFAVRPEGSVSTLKIQRTERGDSAVYLCASSPGQVHSGANVLTFGAGSRLTVL.

The chain is built from TRBV12-5 and TRBJ2-5; D is perhaps TRBD2 (5 bases). Trimming removed 3 bases at V and 13 bases at J, with 12 bases between. Germline loops: CDR1 LGHNT, CDR2 FRNRAP. The CDR3 has 11 residues. CDR3 amino acids: CASGLGGDSYF. The CDR3, as DNA: TGTGCTAGTGGTTTAGGAGGAGACTCGTACTTC.

V and J are TRBV10-3 and TRBJ2-7; 8 positions match TRBD1. J was trimmed by 1 base and V by 7 bases; bases with no gene match: 6. The CDR3 covers 14 residues. Germline-derived CDR1 and CDR2 are ENHRY and SYGVKD. The CDR3 loop reads CAIKRQGPSYEQYF. The CDR3 region has the DNA TGTGCCATCAAACGACAGGGGCCATCCTACGAGCAGTACTTC.

This chain connects TRBV25-1 to TRBJ1-5; 7 nucleotides line up with TRBD1. CDR1 MGHDK and CDR2 SYGVNS come from the germline V gene. CDR3 size: 15 residues. V shed 3 bases and J 4 bases; nucleotides not matched to a gene: 6. The CDR3 is CASSEGDSANQPQHF. DNA for the CDR3: TGTGCCAGCAGTGAGGGGGACAGTGCGAATCAGCCCCAGCATTTT.

The rearrangement joins TRBV10-3 to TRBJ2-1; the D gene is possibly TRBD1 (6 bases). V was cut by 3 bases and J by 7 bases, with 19 bases left in between. The CDR3 is 16 residues long. Germline CDR1 and CDR2: ENHRY and SYGVKD. This CDR3 is CAISDPGTPMGNEQFF. The CDR3 nucleotides read TGTGCCATCAGTGACCCCGGGACACCCATGGGGAATGAGCAGTTCTTC.

The chain links TRBV5-1 to TRBJ2-2; D is perhaps TRBD1 (5 bases). CDR3 length equals 14 residues. The V end was cut by 3 bases, the J end by 6 bases, with 12 bases between. CDR1 is SGHRS, CDR2 YFSETQ, per germline. For the CDR3, the DNA is TGCGCCAGCAGCTCCCGGCTAGGGGCCGGGGAGCTGTTTTTT. Translating gives CASSSRLGAGELFF.

The chain joins TRBV7-8 to TRBJ2-7, with 8 bases fitting TRBD2. CDR1 and CDR2 from the germline V gene are SGHVS and FQNEAQ. V lost 1 base and J lost 1; bases outside the gene matches: 12. The CDR3 sequence is 18 residues long. The CDR3 loop is CASSLEGGGSGGSYEQYF. In DNA, the CDR3 is TGTGCCAGCAGCTTAGAGGGCGGCGGGAGCGGGGGATCCTACGAGCAGTACTTC.

The V call is TRBV11-1, the J call TRBJ2-3, with D possibly being TRBD1 (6 bases). The CDR3 has 15 residues. Trimming removed 1 base from V and 5 bases from J, with 13 bases in between. Germline CDR1 reads SGHAT; CDR2 reads FQDESV (reference sequence). The DNA for the CDR3 is TGTGCCAGCAGCTTAGATCGGCAGGGGATAGATACGCAGTATTTT. Translating gives CASSLDRQGIDTQYF.

The chain is built from TRBV4-1 and TRBJ1-5; D not resolved. This CDR3 is 14 amino acids long. V was clipped by 2 bases and J by 1 base, with 6 bases between them. Germline-derived CDR1 and CDR2 are MGHRA and YSYEKL. The CDR3 loop is CASSQFKSNQPQHF. In DNA form, the CDR3 reads TGCGCCAGCAGCCAATTTAAAAGCAATCAGCCCCAGCATTTT.

This clone was seen a single time. The chain couples TRBV5-1 to TRBJ1-6, with no clear D. The V end was cut by 0 bases, the J end by 3 bases, with 7 bases between. CDR3 length: 15 residues. Germline CDR1 reads SGHRS; CDR2 reads YFSETQ. The CDR3 sequence: CASSLEAGYNSPLHF. DNA of the CDR3: TGCGCCAGCAGCTTGGAGGCGGGCTATAATTCACCCCTCCACTTT.

The J gene is TRBJ2-7, the V gene TRBV12-5, with 7 bases fitting TRBD1. CDR3 length: 14 amino acids. V lost 5 bases and J lost 2; bases outside the gene matches: 6. The germline CDR1 and CDR2 sequences are LGHNT and FRNRAP. CDR3 amino acids: CASGPGQPPYEQYF. CDR3 nucleotides: TGTGCTAGTGGTCCGGGACAGCCACCCTACGAGCAGTACTTC.

The chain carries TRBV5-4 and TRBJ2-7; D might be TRBD2 (7 bases). The germline gives CDR1 SGHNT, CDR2 YYREEE (reference sequence). The V end lost 3 bases, the J end lost 6 bases, and 16 bases lay between the germline ends. This CDR3 has 14 amino acids. The DNA for the CDR3 is TGTGCCAGCAGCTCCCTTGGGGGGGCCGGCGAGCAGTACTTC. It encodes CASSSLGGAGEQYF.

The CDR3 is CASSLGTDNYGYTF. The CDR3 DNA follows: TGTGCCAGCAGCTTAGGGACAGACAACTATGGCTACACCTTC. The chain combines TRBV7-8 with TRBJ1-2; weak D call: TRBD1 (6 bases). The CDR3 runs to 14 residues. V was cut by 1 base and J by 2 bases, with 8 bases left in between. Germline values: CDR1 SGHVS, CDR2 FQNEAQ.